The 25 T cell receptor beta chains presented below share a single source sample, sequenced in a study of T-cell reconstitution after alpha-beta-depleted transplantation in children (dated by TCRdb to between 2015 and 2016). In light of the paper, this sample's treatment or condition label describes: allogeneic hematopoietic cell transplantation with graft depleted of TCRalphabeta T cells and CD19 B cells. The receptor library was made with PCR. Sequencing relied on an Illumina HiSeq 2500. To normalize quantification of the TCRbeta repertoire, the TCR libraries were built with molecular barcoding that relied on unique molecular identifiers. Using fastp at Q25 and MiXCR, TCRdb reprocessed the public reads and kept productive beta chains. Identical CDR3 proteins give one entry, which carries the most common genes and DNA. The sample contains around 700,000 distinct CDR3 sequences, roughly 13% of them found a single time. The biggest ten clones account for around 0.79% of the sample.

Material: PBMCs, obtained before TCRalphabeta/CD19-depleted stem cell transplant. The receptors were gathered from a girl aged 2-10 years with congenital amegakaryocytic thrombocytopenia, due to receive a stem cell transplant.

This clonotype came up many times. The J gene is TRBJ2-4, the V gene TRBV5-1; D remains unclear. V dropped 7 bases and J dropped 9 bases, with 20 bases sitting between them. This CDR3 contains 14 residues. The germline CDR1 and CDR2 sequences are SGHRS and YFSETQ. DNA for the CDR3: TGCGCCAGCTCCCTGTCCAGAAACCCTGCCATTCAGTACTTC. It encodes CASSLSRNPAIQYF.

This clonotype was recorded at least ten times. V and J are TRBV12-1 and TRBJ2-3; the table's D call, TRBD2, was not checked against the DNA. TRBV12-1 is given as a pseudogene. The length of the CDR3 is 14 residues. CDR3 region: CATSLAGGTDTQYF. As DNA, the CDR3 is TGTGCCACCTCCCTGGCGGGAGGCACAGATACGCAGTATTTT.

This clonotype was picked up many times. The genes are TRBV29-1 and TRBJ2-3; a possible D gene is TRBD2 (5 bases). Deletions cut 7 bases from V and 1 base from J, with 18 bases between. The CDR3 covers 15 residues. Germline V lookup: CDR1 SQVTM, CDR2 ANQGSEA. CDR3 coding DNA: TGCAGCGCAGCCCCCGGCGGGCCACGCACAGATACGCAGTATTTT. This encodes CSAAPGGPRTDTQYF.

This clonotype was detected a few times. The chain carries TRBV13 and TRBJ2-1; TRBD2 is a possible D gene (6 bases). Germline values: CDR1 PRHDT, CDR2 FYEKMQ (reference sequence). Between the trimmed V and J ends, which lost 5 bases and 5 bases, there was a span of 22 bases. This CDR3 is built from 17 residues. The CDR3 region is CASSPPKSGDAHNEQFF. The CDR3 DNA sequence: TGTGCCAGCAGCCCCCCAAAGTCGGGGGATGCCCACAATGAGCAGTTCTTC.

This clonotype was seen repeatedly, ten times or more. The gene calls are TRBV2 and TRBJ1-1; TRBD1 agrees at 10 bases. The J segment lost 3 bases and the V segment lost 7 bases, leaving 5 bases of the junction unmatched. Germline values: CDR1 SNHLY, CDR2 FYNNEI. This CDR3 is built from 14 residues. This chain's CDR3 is CASTRQGAYTEAFF. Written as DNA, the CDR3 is TGTGCCAGCACCCGACAGGGGGCATACACTGAAGCTTTCTTT.

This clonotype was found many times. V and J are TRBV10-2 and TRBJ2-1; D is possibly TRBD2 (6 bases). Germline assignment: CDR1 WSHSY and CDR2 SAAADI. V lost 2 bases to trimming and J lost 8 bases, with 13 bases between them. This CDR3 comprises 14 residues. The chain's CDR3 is CASSEAGGIHEQFF. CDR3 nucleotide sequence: TGCGCCAGCAGTGAGGCAGGAGGGATCCATGAGCAGTTCTTC.

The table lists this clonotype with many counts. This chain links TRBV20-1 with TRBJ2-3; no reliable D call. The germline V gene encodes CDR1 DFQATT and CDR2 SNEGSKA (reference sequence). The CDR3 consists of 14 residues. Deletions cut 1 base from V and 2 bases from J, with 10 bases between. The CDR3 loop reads CSARAWVLTDTQYF. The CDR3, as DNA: TGCAGTGCTAGAGCCTGGGTCCTCACAGATACGCAGTATTTT.

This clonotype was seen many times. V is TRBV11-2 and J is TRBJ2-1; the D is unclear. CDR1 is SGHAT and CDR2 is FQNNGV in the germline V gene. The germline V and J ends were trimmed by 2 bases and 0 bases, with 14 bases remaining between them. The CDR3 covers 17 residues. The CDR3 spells CASSLMQAGPSYNEQFF. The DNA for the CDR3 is TGTGCCAGCAGCTTAATGCAAGCAGGCCCCTCCTACAATGAGCAGTTCTTC.

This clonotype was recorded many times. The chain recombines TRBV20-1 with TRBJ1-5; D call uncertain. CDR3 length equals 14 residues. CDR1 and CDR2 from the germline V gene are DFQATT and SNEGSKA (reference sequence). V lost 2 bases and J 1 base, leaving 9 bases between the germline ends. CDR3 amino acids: CSARFGLSNQPQHF. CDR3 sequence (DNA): TGCAGTGCTAGATTCGGGTTGAGCAATCAGCCCCAGCATTTT.

In nucleotides, the CDR3 is TGCAGTGCTAGAGATCGAAGGGCATCCCGCCACGATACGCAGTATTTT. Its translation is CSARDRRASRHDTQYF. The rearrangement links TRBV20-1 to TRBJ2-3; D not resolved. V was pared by 0 bases and J by 6 bases, with 19 bases between. Germline V gene data show CDR1 as DFQATT and CDR2 as SNEGSKA (reference sequence). The CDR3 totals 16 residues.

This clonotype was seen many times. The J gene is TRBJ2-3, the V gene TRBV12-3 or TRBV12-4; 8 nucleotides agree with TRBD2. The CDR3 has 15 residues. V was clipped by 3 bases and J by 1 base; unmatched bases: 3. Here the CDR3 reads CASSFAGGGTDTQYF. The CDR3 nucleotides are TGTGCCAGCAGTTTTGCGGGAGGCGGCACAGATACGCAGTATTTT.

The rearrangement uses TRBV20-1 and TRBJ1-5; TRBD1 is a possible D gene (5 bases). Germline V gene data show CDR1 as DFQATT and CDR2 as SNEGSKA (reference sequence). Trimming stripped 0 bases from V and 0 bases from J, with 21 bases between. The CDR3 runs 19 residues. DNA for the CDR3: TGCAGTGCTAGAGATGTGTGGGACTCAACTAAGAATAGCAATCAGCCCCAGCATTTT. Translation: CSARDVWDSTKNSNQPQHF.

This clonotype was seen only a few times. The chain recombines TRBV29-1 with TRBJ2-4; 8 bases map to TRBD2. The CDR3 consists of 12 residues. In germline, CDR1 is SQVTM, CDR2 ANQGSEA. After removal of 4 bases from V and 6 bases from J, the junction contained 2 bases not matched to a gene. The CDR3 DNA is TGCAGCGTTGGTAGCGGGATAAACATTCAGTACTTC. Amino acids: CSVGSGINIQYF.

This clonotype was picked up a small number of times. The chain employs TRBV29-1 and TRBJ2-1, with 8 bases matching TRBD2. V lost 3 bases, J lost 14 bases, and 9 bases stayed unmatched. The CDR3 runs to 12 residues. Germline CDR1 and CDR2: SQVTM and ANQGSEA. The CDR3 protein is CSVETPGLEEFF. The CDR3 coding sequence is TGCAGCGTTGAGACCCCGGGACTAGAGGAGTTCTTC.

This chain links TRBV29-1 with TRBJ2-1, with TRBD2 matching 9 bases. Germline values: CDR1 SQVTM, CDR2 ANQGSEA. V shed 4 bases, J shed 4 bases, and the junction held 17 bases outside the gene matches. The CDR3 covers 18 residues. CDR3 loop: CSVVFFPSGTTLYNEQFF. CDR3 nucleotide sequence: TGCAGCGTTGTCTTCTTCCCTAGCGGGACAACACTGTACAATGAGCAGTTCTTC.

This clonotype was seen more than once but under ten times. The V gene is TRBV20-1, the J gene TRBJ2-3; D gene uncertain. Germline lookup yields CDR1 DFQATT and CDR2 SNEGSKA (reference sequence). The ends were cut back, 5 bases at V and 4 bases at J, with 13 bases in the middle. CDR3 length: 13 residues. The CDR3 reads CSAANIRPDTQYF. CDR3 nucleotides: TGCAGTGCTGCAAATATCCGGCCAGATACGCAGTATTTT.

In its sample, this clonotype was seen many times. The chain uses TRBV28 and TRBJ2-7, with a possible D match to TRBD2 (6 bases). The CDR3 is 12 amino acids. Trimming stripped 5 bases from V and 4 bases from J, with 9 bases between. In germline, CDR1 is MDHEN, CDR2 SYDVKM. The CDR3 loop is CASSKRGYEQYF. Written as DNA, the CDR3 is TGTGCCAGCAGTAAACGGGGGTACGAGCAGTACTTC.

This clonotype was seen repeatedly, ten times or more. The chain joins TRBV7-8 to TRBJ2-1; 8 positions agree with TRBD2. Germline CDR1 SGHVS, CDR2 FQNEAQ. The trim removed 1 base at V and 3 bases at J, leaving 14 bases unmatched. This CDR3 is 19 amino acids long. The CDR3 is CASSLGRYLGLVLYNEQFF. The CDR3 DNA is TGTGCCAGCAGCTTAGGCCGTTACTTGGGACTAGTACTCTACAATGAGCAGTTCTTC. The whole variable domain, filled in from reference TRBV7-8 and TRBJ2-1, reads GAGVSQSPRYKVAKRGQDVALRCDPISGHVSLFWYQQALGQGPEFLTYFQNEAQLDKSGLPSDRFFAERPEGSVSTLKIQRTQQEDSAVYLCASSLGRYLGLVLYNEQFFGPGTRLTVL.

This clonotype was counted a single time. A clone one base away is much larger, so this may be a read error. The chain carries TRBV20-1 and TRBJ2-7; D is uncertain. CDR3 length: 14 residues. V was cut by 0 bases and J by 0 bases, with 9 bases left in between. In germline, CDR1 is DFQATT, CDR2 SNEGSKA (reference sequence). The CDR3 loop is CSAREMGSSYEQYF. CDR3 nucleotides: TGCAGTGCTAGAGAGATGGGTTCCTCCTACGAGCAGTACTTC.

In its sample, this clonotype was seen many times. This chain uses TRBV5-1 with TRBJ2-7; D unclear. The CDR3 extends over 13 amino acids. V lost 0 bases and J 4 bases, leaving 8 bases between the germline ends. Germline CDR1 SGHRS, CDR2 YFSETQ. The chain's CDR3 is CASSLADGYEQYF. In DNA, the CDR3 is TGCGCCAGCAGCTTGGCCGACGGATACGAGCAGTACTTC.

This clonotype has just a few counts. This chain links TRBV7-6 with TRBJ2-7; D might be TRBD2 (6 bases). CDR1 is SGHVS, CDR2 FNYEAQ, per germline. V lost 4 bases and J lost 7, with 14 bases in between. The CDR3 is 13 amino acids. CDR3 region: CASSSADGGEQYF. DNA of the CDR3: TGTGCCAGCAGCTCCGCGGATGGAGGGGAGCAGTACTTC.

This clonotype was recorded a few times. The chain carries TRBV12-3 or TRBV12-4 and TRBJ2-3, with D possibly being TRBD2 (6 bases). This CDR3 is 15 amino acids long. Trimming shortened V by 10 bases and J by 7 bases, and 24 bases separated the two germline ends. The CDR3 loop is CATRPEGPPVHTQYF. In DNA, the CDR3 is TGTGCCACAAGACCGGAGGGCCCACCGGTCCATACGCAGTATTTT.

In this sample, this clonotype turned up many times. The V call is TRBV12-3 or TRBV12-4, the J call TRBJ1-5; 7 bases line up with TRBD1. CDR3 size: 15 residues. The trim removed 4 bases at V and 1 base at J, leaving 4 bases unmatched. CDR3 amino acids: CASSWTGASNQPQHF. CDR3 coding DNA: TGTGCCAGCAGTTGGACAGGCGCCAGCAATCAGCCCCAGCATTTT.

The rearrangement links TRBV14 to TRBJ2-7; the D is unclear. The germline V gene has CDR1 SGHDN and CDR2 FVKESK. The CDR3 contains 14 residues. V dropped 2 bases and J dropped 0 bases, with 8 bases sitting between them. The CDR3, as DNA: TGTGCCAGCAGCCAAAGTTCCAGCTCCTACGAGCAGTACTTC. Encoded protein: CASSQSSSSYEQYF. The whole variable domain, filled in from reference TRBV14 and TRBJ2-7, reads EAGVTQFPSHSVIEKGQTVTLRCDPISGHDNLYWYRRVMGKEIKFLLHFVKESKQDESGMPNNRFLAERTGGTYSTLKVQPAELEDSGVYFCASSQSSSSYEQYFGPGTRLTVT.

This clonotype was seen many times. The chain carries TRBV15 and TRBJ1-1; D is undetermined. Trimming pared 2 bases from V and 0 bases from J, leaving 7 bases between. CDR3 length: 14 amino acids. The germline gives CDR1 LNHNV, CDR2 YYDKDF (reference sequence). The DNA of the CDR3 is TGTGCCACCAGCAGATTTGTCGTGAACACTGAAGCTTTCTTT. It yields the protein CATSRFVVNTEAFF.